This T cell receptor (beta chain) originates from a study of T-cell memory formation after mild COVID-19. Each CDR3 protein is one row after TCRdb ran MiXCR on the 5' RACE reads. The table lists 350,000 to 500,000 distinct CDR3 sequences, about 19% of them singletons, with 8.4% in the top ten. Trimming took off 6 bases at V and 0 bases at J, with 16 bases between the two ends. Looked up from germline, CDR1 is MNHEY and CDR2 is SVGEGT. The CDR3 extends over 16 amino acids. Overall study findings and caveats: There were some responding clones in pre-infection memory, which suggested that cross-reactive memory had joined.

A remark on this clonotype: Antigen: not known.

Sequencing input: PBMCs or a T cell subset sorted from them (not recorded which). The chain combines TRBV6-2 or TRBV6-3 with TRBJ2-3; D perhaps matches TRBD1 (6 bases). This TCR was recovered from an adult woman who had mild COVID-19 (a few samples of this study predate the infection). Cell type and time point are not known. For the CDR3, the DNA is TGTGCCAGCAGCCCCTGGACAGTCGCTAGCACAGATACGCAGTATTTT. This sequence encodes CASSPWTVASTDTQYF.